Shown below are 10 T cell receptor beta chains from a single sample sequenced in a study of beta chain features in type 1 diabetes. Regarding the study as a whole: Shorter TCRB CDR3s, moderately but significantly so, were found in Type 1 diabetes patients in all four CD4+ subsets.

Antigen specificity for these receptors is unknown. Expressed TCRB transcripts were sequenced because the isolated RNA had all been reverse transcribed beforehand. The repertoire was sequenced with immunoSEQ multiplex PCR; TCRdb's copy has only in-frame clones and lacks some. The sample lists around 140,000 clones; approximately 9% were seen once. The sequenced sample consisted of central memory CD4+ T cells from blood. Receptors originate from a man aged 25-45 years with type 1 diabetes.

The chain links TRBV25-1 to TRBJ2-5; 10 nucleotides match TRBD2. Germline trimming cut 8 bases from V and 5 bases from J; bases unmatched to any gene: 8. The CDR3 is 14 amino acids. Germline V CDR1 and CDR2: MGHDK, SYGVNS. The DNA for the CDR3 is TGTGCCAGCGGAAAGCGGGGGGGTGGGGAGACCCAGTACTTC. It translates to CASGKRGGGETQYF.

This clone was detected only a few times. The chain couples TRBV18 to TRBJ1-3; the match to TRBD1 covers 8 bases. The CDR3 has 16 amino acids. Germline lookup yields CDR1 KGHSH and CDR2 LQKENI. The J segment lost 2 bases and the V segment lost 3 bases, leaving 6 bases of the junction unmatched. The CDR3 protein is CASSPRTGFAGNTIYF. The DNA for the CDR3 is TGTGCCAGCTCACCGCGGACAGGGTTTGCTGGAAACACCATATATTTT.

The genes are TRBV6-1 and TRBJ1-6, with 8 positions matching TRBD1. Germline-derived CDR1 and CDR2 are MNHNS and SASEGT. With 4 bases clipped from V and 10 bases from J, the junction kept 9 bases outside the gene matches. The CDR3 consists of 15 residues. The CDR3 DNA reads TGTGCCAGCAGTGGACAGGGGCGCGGAAGGTCACCCCTCCACTTT. It encodes CASSGQGRGRSPLHF.

The chain joins TRBV7-9 to TRBJ1-2, with D maybe TRBD1 (5 bases). In germline, CDR1 is SEHNR, CDR2 FQNEAQ (reference sequence). Trimming left V 1 base short and J 4 bases short, with 10 bases between. The length of the CDR3 is 14 residues. CDR3 in amino acids: CASSLGGGGYGYTF. In DNA form, the CDR3 reads TGTGCCAGCAGCTTAGGGGGCGGGGGCTATGGCTACACCTTC.

In its sample, this clone was seen many times. The chain has TRBV10-1 and TRBJ2-2, with a weak D call TRBD1 (6 bases). The germline V gene encodes CDR1 WNHNN and CDR2 SYGVQD (reference sequence). V lost 5 bases and J lost 8, with 15 bases in between. The CDR3 totals 14 residues. The CDR3 reads CASSPQGPKGELFF. CDR3 DNA sequence: TGCGCCAGCAGTCCACAGGGACCCAAGGGGGAGCTGTTTTTT.

The rearrangement joins TRBV7-9 to TRBJ1-2; unclear D gene. Trimming cost V 5 bases and J 5 bases, with 9 bases left between them. Germline assignment: CDR1 SEHNR and CDR2 FQNEAQ (reference sequence). CDR3 length equals 12 residues. This chain's CDR3 is CASSHRFYGYTF. The CDR3 region has the DNA TGTGCCAGCAGCCATCGGTTTTATGGCTACACCTTC. Full variable domain (outside the CDR3, taken from reference TRBV7-9 and TRBJ1-2): DTGVSQNPRHKITKRGQNVTFRCDPISEHNRLYWYRQTLGQGPEFLTYFQNEAQLEKSRLLSDRFSAERPKGSFSTLEIQRTEQGDSAMYLCASSHRFYGYTFGSGTRLTVV.

The chain uses TRBV30 and TRBJ2-2, with 9 bases fitting TRBD2. Trimming cost V 0 bases and J 6 bases; bases outside gene matches: 5. Germline V gives CDR1 GTSNPN, CDR2 SVGIG (reference sequence). The CDR3 has 15 amino acids. The CDR3 sequence is CAWSVGLARAGELFF. DNA for the CDR3: TGTGCCTGGAGTGTCGGACTAGCGCGGGCCGGGGAGCTGTTTTTT. The full variable domain, in which reference TRBV30 and TRBJ2-2 provide the parts outside the CDR3, is SQTIHQWPATLVQPVGSPLSLECTVEGTSNPNLYWYRQAAGRGLQLLFYSVGIGQISSEVPQNLSASRPQDRQFILSSKKLLLSDSGFYLCAWSVGLARAGELFFGEGSRLTVL.

This clone was seen a few times. The rearrangement links TRBV29-1 to TRBJ1-4, with D perhaps matching TRBD1 (5 bases). V lost 7 bases to trimming and J lost 8 bases, with 14 bases between them. CDR3 size: 12 residues. CDR1 and CDR2 (germline): SQVTM, ANQGSEA. The CDR3 coding sequence is TGCAGCGCCGCGGACATGGGGGAAAAACTGTTTTTT. Translated, it gives CSAADMGEKLFF.

The V call is TRBV9, the J call TRBJ1-5, with 7 bases lining up with TRBD1. The germline CDR1 and CDR2 sequences are SGDLS and YYNGEE. The CDR3 covers 14 residues. Unmatched junction bases numbered 4, after V lost 4 bases and J lost 3 bases. CDR3 nucleotides: TGTGCCAGCAGCCCAGGGGGAGACAATCAGCCCCAGCATTTT. This encodes CASSPGGDNQPQHF.

This clone turned up a few times. This chain connects TRBV7-3 to TRBJ2-1, with D possibly TRBD2 on 6 matching bases. CDR1 and CDR2 from the germline V gene are SGHTA and FQGTGA. The CDR3 extends over 11 amino acids. The V end was cut by 6 bases, the J end by 7 bases, with 7 bases between. The CDR3: CASRGGNEQFF. CDR3 sequence (DNA): TGTGCCAGCAGGGGGGGTAATGAGCAGTTCTTC.